This TCR beta chain derives from a study of naive and memory T cell subsets. From germline, CDR1 is SQVTM and CDR2 ANQGSEA. The CDR3 has 14 amino acids. Deletions cut 0 bases from V and 4 bases from J, with 10 bases between. An oligonucleotide containing a UMI was ligated to the 3' end of TCR cDNA. Unsorted total RNA, about 1 to 1000 ng, was DNase treated before reverse transcription. This clonotype was seen at least ten times. Ligated cDNA underwent four rounds of PCR with nested alpha and beta constant region primers and SP2. TCRdb re-called the 5' RACE reads through MiXCR, storing one row per CDR3 protein. Counted here are more than 45,000 distinct CDR3 sequences, over 7% occurring once; the ten biggest clones make up 9% to 10%.

This receptor was obtained from a male donor in good health. The J gene is TRBJ1-3, the V gene TRBV29-1, with D hard to call. This CDR3 is CSVEDRGIGNTIYF. In nucleotides, the CDR3 is TGCAGCGTTGAAGATCGAGGTATCGGAAACACCATATATTTT.